This T cell receptor (beta chain) came from a study of cytomegalovirus exposure and HLA in healthy donors. Study in general: Researchers previously reported finding more than 100 million unique TCR beta sequences from approximately 200 million T cells.

Germline CDR1 KGHSH, CDR2 LQKENI. The CDR3 is 13 residues long. The V end lost 10 bases, the J end lost 1 base, and 13 bases lay between the germline ends. A multiplex PCR was run with 60 Vbeta primers and 13 Jbeta primers. The protocol was immunoSEQ multiplex PCR, while the TCRdb copy is restricted to in-frame clones and leaves out a portion. The sample contains under 140,000 clones, approximately 80% of which appear only once. The specimen sequenced was PBMCs. The gene calls are TRBV18 and TRBJ1-1, with no clear D. The origin of this receptor is a woman aged 60-70 years in good health and CMV-seropositive. As DNA, the CDR3 is TGTGCCACCTCCATACTCTCGAACACTGAAGCTTTCTTT. The encoded protein is CATSILSNTEAFF.